The clone carrying this T cell receptor (beta chain) was recorded at least ten times. Its antigen is undetermined. This sample stems from a study of early T cells in non-severe SARS-CoV-2 infection. Using its own MiXCR run on the 5' RACE reads, TCRdb lists one record per CDR3 protein. In the table there are about 25,000 distinct CDR3 sequences, roughly 4.8% of which are singletons. Germline assignment: CDR1 SQVTM and CDR2 ANQGSEA. CDR3 length: 12 residues. V gave up 2 bases and J gave up 14 bases; unmatched junction bases: 8. Findings of the study overall: VDJdb matches were skewed toward anti-spike CD8 T cell responses.

This clonotype was sampled from an adult who was a healthcare worker with PCR-confirmed SARS-CoV-2 infection or an uninfected control (not recorded which). Sequencing was performed on whole blood. The chain carries TRBV29-1 and TRBJ2-3, with 9 positions matching TRBD1. The CDR3 spells CSVERADRGRYF. DNA for the CDR3: TGCAGCGTTGAACGGGCGGACAGGGGCCGGTATTTT.